This T cell receptor beta chain was profiled in a study of identifying expanded T cells in peripheral blood. Germline lookup yields CDR1 SGHVS and CDR2 FQNEAQ. The CDR3 covers 15 residues. Trimming took off 5 bases at V and 4 bases at J, with 15 bases between the two ends. TCRdb keeps only in-frame clones here, not all; method: immunoSEQ multiplex PCR. The sample carries about 82,000 clones, around nine tenths recorded once. The receptor's source is a person between 18 and 69 years old in good health. This chain connects TRBV7-8 to TRBJ1-3; no reliable D call. The sample consisted of blood. The CDR3 loop is CASSPGPGVGNTIYF. In nucleotides, the CDR3 is TGTGCCAGCAGCCCCGGGCCCGGGGTCGGAAACACCATATATTTT.